This TCR beta chain came from a study of shared clonotypes between healthy human individuals. Regarding the study as a whole: When naive CD4 clonotypes were compared across several donors, around 4.6% were shared.

Clones were read by immunoSEQ multiplex PCR, and TCRdb kept only the in-frame ones, dropping some. The table includes roughly 1,500,000 clones, 98% detected once. As for this clone: Antigen specificity is unknown.

The CDR3 is 15 residues long. Germline V CDR1 and CDR2: SGDLS, YYNGEE. Trimming cost V 0 bases and J 1 base, with 11 bases left between them. The receptor was derived from a man aged 30 to 39 in good health. The sequencing input was naive CD4+ T cells sorted from blood. This sample's subset: CD45RA+ positively selected. The chain is built from TRBV9 and TRBJ2-7, with D maybe TRBD2 (6 bases). In nucleotides, the CDR3 is TGTGCCAGCAGCGTAGCGGCAGGGAGGTCCTACGAGCAGTACTTC. This translates into CASSVAAGRSYEQYF.